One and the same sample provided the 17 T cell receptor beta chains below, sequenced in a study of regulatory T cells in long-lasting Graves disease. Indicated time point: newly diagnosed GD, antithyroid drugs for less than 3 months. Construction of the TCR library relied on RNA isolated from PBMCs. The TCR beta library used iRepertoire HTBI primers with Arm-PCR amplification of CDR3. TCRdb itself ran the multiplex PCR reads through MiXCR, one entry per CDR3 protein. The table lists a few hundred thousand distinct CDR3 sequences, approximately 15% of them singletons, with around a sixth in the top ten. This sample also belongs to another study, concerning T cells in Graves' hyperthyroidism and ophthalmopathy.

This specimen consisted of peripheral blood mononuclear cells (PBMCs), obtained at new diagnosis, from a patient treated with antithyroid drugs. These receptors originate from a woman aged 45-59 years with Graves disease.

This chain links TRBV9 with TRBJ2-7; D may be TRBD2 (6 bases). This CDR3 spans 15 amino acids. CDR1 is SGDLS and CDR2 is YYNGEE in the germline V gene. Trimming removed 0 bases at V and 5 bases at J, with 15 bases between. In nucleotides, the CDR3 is TGTGCCAGCAGCGTAGCTTCGGGAGTAGTCCACGAGCAGTACTTC. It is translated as CASSVASGVVHEQYF. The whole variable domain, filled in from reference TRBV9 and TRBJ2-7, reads DSGVTQTPKHLITATGQRVTLRCSPRSGDLSVYWYQQSLDQGLQFLIQYYNGEERAKGNILERFSAQQFPDLHSELNLSSLELGDSALYFCASSVASGVVHEQYFGPGTRLTVT.

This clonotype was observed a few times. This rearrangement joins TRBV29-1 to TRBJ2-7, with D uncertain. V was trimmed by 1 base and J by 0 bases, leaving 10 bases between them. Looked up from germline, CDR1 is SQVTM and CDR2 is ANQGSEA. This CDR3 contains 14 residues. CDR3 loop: CSVEVETYSYEQYF. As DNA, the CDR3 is TGCAGCGTTGAAGTTGAAACGTACTCCTACGAGCAGTACTTC.

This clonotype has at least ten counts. The CDR3 region is CASSIESSYNEQFF. The CDR3 nucleotides are TGTGCCAGCAGCATAGAGAGCTCCTACAATGAGCAGTTCTTC. The V gene is TRBV7-8, the J gene TRBJ2-1; D unclear. CDR1 SGHVS and CDR2 FQNEAQ come from the germline V gene. The CDR3 runs to 14 residues. V was shortened by 5 bases and J by 0 bases, with 8 bases between the two germline ends.

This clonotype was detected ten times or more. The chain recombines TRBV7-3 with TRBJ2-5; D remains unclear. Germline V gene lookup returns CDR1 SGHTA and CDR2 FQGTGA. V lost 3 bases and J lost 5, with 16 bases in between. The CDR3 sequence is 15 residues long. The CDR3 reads CASSFTPSGTETQYF. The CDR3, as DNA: TGTGCCAGCAGCTTTACCCCGAGTGGAACGGAGACCCAGTACTTC.

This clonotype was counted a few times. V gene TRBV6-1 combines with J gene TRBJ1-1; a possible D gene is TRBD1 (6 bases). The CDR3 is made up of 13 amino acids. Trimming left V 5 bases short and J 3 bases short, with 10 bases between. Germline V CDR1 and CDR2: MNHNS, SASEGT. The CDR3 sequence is CASSRGFDTEAFF. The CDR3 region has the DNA TGTGCCAGCAGTAGGGGGTTCGACACTGAAGCTTTCTTT.

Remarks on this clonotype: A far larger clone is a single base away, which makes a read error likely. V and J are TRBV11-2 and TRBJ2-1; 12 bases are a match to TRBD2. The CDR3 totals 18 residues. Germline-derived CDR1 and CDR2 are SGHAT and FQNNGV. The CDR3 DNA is TGTGCCAGCAGCTTAGACGAAGGACTAGCGGGAAAATACAATGAGCAGCTCTTC. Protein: CASSLDEGLAGKYNEQLF. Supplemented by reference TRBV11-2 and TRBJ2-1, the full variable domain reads EAGVAQSPRYKIIEKRQSVAFWCNPISGHATLYWYQQILGQGPKLLIQFQNNGVVDDSQLPKDRFSAERLKGVDSTLKIQPAKLEDSAVYLCASSLDEGLAGKYNEQLFGPGTRLTVL.

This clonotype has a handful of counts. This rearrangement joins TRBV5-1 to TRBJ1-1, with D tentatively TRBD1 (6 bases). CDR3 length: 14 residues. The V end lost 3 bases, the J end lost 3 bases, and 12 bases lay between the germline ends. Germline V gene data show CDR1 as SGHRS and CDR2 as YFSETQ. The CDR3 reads CASSSGQLYTEAFF. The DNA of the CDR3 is TGCGCCAGCAGCTCGGGACAACTCTACACTGAAGCTTTCTTT.

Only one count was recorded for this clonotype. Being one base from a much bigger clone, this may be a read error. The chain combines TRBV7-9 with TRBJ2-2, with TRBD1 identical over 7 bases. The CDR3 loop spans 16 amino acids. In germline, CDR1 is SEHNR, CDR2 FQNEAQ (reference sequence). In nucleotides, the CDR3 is TGTGCCAGCAGCTTAGCCCGACAGGGAAACACCGGGGAGCTGATTTTT. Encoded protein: CASSLARQGNTGELIF. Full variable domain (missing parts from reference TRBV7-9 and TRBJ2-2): DTGVSQNPRHKITKRGQNVTFRCDPISEHNRLYWYRQTLGQGPEFLTYFQNEAQLEKSRLLSDRFSAERPKGSFSTLEIQRTEQGDSAMYLCASSLARQGNTGELIFGEGSRLTVL.

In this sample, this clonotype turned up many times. In DNA form, the CDR3 reads TGTGCCAGCAGTTTATCTCAGGGCATGAACACTGAAGCTTTCTTT. Its protein product is CASSLSQGMNTEAFF. The chain links TRBV27 to TRBJ1-1; tentatively, D is TRBD1 (5 bases). The CDR3 has 15 amino acids. Germline-derived CDR1 and CDR2 are MNHEY and SMNVEV (reference sequence). V lost 0 bases and J lost 0, with 8 bases in between.

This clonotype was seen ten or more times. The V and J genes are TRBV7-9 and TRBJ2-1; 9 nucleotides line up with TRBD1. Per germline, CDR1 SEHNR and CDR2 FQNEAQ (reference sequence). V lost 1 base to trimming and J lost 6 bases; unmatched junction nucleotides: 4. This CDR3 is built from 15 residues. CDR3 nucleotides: TGTGCCAGCAGCTTAGTGGGACAGGGCCCCAATGAGCAGTTCTTC. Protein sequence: CASSLVGQGPNEQFF.

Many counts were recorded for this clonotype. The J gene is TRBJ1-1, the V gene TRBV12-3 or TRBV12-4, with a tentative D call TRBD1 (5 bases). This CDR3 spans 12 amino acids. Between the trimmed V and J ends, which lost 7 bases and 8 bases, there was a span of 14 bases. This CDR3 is CASITLGTEAFF. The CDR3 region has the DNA TGTGCCAGCATTACCTTGGGGACCGAAGCTTTCTTT.

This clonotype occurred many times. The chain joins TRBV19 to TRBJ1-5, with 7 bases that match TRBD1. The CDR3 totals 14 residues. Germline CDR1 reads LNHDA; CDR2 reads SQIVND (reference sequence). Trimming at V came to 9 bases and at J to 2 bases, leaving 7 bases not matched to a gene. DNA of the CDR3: TGTGCCAGCAGCGGAACAGGGGGCAATCAGCCCCAGCATTTT. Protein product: CASSGTGGNQPQHF.

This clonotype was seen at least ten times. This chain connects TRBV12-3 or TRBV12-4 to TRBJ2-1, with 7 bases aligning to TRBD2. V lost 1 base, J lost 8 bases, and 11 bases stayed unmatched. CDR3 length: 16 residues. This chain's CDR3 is CASSLGGRGRLDEQFF. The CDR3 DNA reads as TGTGCCAGCAGTTTAGGCGGGAGAGGTAGGTTGGATGAGCAGTTCTTC.

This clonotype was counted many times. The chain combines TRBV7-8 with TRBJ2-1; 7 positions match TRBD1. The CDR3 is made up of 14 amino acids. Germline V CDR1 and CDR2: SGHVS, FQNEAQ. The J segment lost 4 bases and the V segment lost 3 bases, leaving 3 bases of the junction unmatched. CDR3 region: CASSFGQVYNEQFF. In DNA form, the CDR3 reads TGTGCCAGCAGCTTTGGACAGGTATACAATGAGCAGTTCTTC.

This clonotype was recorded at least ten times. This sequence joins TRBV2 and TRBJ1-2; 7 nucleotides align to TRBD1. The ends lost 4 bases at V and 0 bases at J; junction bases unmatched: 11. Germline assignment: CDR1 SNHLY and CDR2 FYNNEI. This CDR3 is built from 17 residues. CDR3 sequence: CASSGGTAGPSNYGYTF. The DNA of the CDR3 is TGTGCCAGCAGTGGCGGGACAGCAGGCCCTTCTAACTATGGCTACACCTTC.

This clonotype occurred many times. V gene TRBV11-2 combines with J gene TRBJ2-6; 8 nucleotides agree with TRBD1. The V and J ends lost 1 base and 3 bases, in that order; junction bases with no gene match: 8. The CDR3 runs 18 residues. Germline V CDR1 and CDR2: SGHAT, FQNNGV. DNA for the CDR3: TGTGCCAGCAGCTTAGCCCCGACAGGGGTTGGTGGGGCCAACGTCCTGACTTTC. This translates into CASSLAPTGVGGANVLTF.

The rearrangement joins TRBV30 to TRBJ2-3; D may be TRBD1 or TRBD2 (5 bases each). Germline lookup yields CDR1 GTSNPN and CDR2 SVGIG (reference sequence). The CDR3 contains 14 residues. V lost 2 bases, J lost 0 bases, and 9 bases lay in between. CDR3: CAWSRGESTDTQYF. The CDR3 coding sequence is TGTGCCTGGAGTCGAGGGGAGAGCACAGATACGCAGTATTTT.